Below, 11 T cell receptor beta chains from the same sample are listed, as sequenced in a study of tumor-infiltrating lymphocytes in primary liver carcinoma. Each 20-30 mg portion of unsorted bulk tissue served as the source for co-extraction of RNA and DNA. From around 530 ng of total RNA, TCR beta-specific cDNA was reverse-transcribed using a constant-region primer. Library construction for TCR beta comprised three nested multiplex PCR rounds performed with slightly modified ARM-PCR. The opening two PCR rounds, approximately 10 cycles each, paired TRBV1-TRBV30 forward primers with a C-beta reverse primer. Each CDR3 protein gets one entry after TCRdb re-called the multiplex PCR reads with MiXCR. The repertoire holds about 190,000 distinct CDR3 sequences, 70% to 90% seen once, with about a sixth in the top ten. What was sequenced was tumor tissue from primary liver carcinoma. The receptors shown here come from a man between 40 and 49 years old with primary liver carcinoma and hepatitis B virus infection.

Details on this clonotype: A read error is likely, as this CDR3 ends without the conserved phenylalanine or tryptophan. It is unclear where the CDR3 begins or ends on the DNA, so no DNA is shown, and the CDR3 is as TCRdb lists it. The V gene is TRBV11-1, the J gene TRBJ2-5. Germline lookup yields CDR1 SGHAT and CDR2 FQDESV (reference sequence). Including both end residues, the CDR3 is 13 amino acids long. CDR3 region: CANSLVLGETQYL.

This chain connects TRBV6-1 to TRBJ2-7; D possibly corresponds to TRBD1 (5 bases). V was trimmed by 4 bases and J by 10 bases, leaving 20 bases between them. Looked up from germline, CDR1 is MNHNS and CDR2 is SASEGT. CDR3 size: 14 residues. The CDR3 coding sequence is TGTGCCAGCAGTGTCGACCAGGGAATATGGGAACAGTACTTC. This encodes CASSVDQGIWEQYF.

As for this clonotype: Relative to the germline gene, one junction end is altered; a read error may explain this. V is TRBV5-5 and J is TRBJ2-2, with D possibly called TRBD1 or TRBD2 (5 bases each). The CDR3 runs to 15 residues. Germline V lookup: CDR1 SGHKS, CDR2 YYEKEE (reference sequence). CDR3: CVRSFRAPDTGELFF. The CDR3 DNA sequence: TGTGTCCGCAGCTTCAGGGCCCCGGACACCGGGGAGCTATTTTTT.

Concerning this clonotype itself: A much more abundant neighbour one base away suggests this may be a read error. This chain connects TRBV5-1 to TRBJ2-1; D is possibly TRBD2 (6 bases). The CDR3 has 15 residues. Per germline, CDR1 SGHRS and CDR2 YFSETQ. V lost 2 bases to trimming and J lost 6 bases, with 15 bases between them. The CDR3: CASSFLGGKGNEQFF. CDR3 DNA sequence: TGCGCCAGCAGCTTTTTAGGCGGGAAGGGCAATGAGCAGTTCTTC.

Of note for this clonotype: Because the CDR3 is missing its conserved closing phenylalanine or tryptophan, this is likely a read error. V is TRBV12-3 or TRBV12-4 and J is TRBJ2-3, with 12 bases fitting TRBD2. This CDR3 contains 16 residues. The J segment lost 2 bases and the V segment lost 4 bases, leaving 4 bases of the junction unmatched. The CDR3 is CASSSRTSGVTDTQYY. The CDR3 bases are TGTGCCAGCAGTTCTAGGACTAGCGGGGTCACAGATACGCAGTATTAT.

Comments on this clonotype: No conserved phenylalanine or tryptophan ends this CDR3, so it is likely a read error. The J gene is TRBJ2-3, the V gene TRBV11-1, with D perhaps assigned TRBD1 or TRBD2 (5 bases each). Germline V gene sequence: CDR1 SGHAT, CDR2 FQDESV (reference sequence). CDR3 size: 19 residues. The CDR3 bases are TGTGCCAGCAGCTCTGGGGGAAGCTCTGTCGGAGCCCGCACAGATATGCAGTATTGT. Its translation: CASSSGGSSVGARTDMQYC.

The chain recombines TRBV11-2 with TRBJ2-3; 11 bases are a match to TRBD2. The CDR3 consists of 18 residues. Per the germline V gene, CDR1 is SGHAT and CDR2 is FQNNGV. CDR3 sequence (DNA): TGTGCTAGCGGCTTAAATCTCCTAGCGGGAGGCGATGCTGATACGCAGTATTTT. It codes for CASGLNLLAGGDADTQYF.

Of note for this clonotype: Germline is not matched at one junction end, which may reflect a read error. This CDR3 is CSVSGAGASDTQYF. As DNA, the CDR3 is TGTAGCGTTTCCGGGGCTGGGGCGTCAGATACGCAGTATTTT. The V and J genes are TRBV29-1 and TRBJ2-3; either TRBD1 or TRBD2 may fit D (5 bases each). This CDR3 contains 14 residues. CDR1 is SQVTM, CDR2 ANQGSEA, per germline.

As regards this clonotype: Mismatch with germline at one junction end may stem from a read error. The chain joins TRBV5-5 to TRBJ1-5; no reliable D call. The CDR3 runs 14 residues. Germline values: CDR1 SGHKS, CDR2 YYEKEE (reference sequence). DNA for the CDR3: TGTGCCAGCAGCTTGATGGGGAACAATCAGCCCCAACATTTT. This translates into CASSLMGNNQPQHF.

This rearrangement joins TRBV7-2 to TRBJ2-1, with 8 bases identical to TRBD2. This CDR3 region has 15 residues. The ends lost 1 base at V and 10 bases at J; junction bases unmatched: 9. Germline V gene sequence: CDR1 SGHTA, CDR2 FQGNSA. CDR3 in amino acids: CASSLEELAVREQFF. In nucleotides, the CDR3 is TGTGCCAGCAGCTTAGAAGAACTAGCGGTCCGCGAGCAGTTCTTC.

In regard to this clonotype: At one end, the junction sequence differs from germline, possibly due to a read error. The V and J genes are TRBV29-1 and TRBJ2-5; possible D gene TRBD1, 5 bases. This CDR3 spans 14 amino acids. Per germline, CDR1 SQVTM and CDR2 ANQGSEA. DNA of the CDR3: TGCAGCTTTGATGATGTCGGACAAGGAGAGACCCAATACTTC. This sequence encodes CSFDDVGQGETQYF.